The 17 T cell receptor beta chains reported below all come from one sample, sequenced in a study of CD8 T cells in Susac syndrome (dated by TCRdb to between 2018 and 2020). The library was produced with the immunoSEQ multiplex PCR assay. RNA was extracted using the RNeasy kit, and roughly 0.5 to 1 microgram was reverse transcribed with random hexamers. The public reads were run again by TCRdb, first through fastp at Q25 and then through MiXCR, and only productive beta chains were kept. Rows merge per CDR3 protein into single entries with the most common DNA and genes. For this sample the table gives fewer than 250,000 distinct CDR3 sequences, of which about 93% were detected only once. Around 0.096% of the sample is held by the ten biggest clonotypes. Sequenced input: CD4+ T cells from PBMCs. Receptors were obtained from a human donor in good health.

The chain uses TRBV3-1 and TRBJ1-2; 8 nucleotides line up with TRBD1. The CDR3 spans 15 residues. Unmatched junction bases numbered 5, after V lost 1 base and J lost 4 bases. Germline CDR1 is LGHDT and CDR2 is YNNKEL (reference sequence). The CDR3 DNA is TGTGCCAGCAGCCAAGCCGGACAGGGAACCTATGGCTACACCTTC. It specifies CASSQAGQGTYGYTF.

The chain links TRBV19 to TRBJ1-5; D is uncertain. There are 16 residues in the CDR3. Germline assignment: CDR1 LNHDA and CDR2 SQIVND (reference sequence). The ends were cut back, 3 bases at V and 6 bases at J, with 18 bases in the middle. The CDR3 region is CASSIQTARASQPQHF. The CDR3 region has the DNA TGTGCCAGTAGTATTCAAACAGCCCGCGCCAGTCAGCCCCAGCATTTT.

The sample holds one count of this clonotype. The chain carries TRBV7-3 and TRBJ2-1, with 8 positions matching TRBD1. This CDR3 region has 14 residues. With 4 bases clipped from V and 9 bases from J, the junction kept 8 bases outside the gene matches. Germline CDR1 reads SGHTA; CDR2 reads FQGTGA. CDR3 sequence reads: CASSSGQGSSEQFF. The CDR3 nucleotides are TGTGCCAGCAGCTCCGGACAGGGCTCGAGTGAGCAGTTCTTC.

The chain combines TRBV11-2 with TRBJ2-7, with D uncertain. The CDR3 runs to 11 residues. Per the germline V gene, CDR1 is SGHAT and CDR2 is FQNNGV. Trimming removed 1 base at V and 6 bases at J, with 4 bases between. As DNA, the CDR3 is TGTGCCAGCAGCTTAGCGTCCGAGCAGTACGTC. This sequence encodes CASSLASEQYV.

This chain links TRBV20-1 with TRBJ2-3, with a tentative D call TRBD1 (5 bases). The CDR3 consists of 14 residues. In germline, CDR1 is DFQATT, CDR2 SNEGSKA (reference sequence). Trimming stripped 4 bases from V and 3 bases from J, with 14 bases between. The CDR3: CSANRGWGTDTQYF. Here the CDR3 DNA reads TGCAGTGCTAATAGGGGTTGGGGAACAGATACGCAGTATTTT.

The chain is built from TRBV12-3 or TRBV12-4 and TRBJ1-1; D call uncertain. The CDR3 runs 14 residues. V was cut by 4 bases and J by 5 bases, with 14 bases left in between. CDR3 sequence (DNA): TGTGCCAGCAGTTCCTTAACCGGGAAAACTGAAGCTTTCTTT. Protein: CASSSLTGKTEAFF.

The V gene is TRBV30, the J gene TRBJ2-5; 7 bases agree with TRBD1. J gave up 5 bases and V 4 bases, and 4 bases lay outside the gene matches. Germline CDR1 reads GTSNPN; CDR2 reads SVGIG (reference sequence). The CDR3 spans 12 residues. The DNA for the CDR3 is TGTGCCTGGAAGGGACAGAAGGAGACCCAGTACTTC. Its translation is CAWKGQKETQYF.

The rearrangement uses TRBV5-6 and TRBJ2-3; a possible D gene is TRBD2 (5 bases). Germline CDR1 SGHDT, CDR2 YYEEEE. V gave up 4 bases and J gave up 6 bases, with 18 bases separating them. The CDR3 consists of 15 residues. The CDR3 DNA is TGTGCCAGCAGCGTGGGAGCGCTCTGGGAGGATACGCAGTATTTT. Its protein product is CASSVGALWEDTQYF.

V gene TRBV20-1 combines with J gene TRBJ2-3; 8 bases match TRBD2. J lost 4 bases, V lost 8 bases, and 5 bases had no gene match. The CDR3 is made up of 12 amino acids. Germline values: CDR1 DFQATT, CDR2 SNEGSKA (reference sequence). CDR3 protein: CSYAGGADTQYF. For the CDR3, the DNA is TGCAGTTACGCGGGAGGAGCAGATACGCAGTATTTT.

The chain recombines TRBV2 with TRBJ2-3, with D unresolved. The CDR3 length is 11 residues. Deletions cut 7 bases from V and 6 bases from J, with 8 bases between. Germline V gene data show CDR1 as SNHLY and CDR2 as FYNNEI. The CDR3 DNA is TGTGCCAGCACTCCGCGGGATACGCAGTATTTT. As protein: CASTPRDTQYF. The full variable domain, in which reference TRBV2 and TRBJ2-3 provide the parts outside the CDR3, is EPEVTQTPSHQVTQMGQEVILRCVPISNHLYFYWYRQILGQKVEFLVSFYNNEISEKSEIFDDQFSVERPDGSNFTLKIRSTKLEDSAMYFCASTPRDTQYFGPGTRLTVL.

The rearrangement joins TRBV10-3 to TRBJ1-2; D is unresolved. Germline loops: CDR1 ENHRY, CDR2 SYGVKD. The V end was cut by 3 bases, the J end by 1 base, with 6 bases between. The CDR3 is 13 residues long. The CDR3 loop reads CAISEDSNYGYTF. CDR3 in DNA: TGTGCCATCAGTGAAGATAGTAACTATGGCTACACCTTC.

The V call is TRBV5-1, the J call TRBJ2-1; D possibly uses TRBD1 or TRBD2 (5 bases each). CDR1 is SGHRS, CDR2 YFSETQ, per germline. The CDR3 totals 14 residues. V was cut by 1 base and J by 6 bases, with 11 bases left in between. The CDR3 protein is CASSLIGTGNEQFF. As DNA, the CDR3 is TGCGCCAGCAGCTTGATCGGGACGGGCAATGAGCAGTTCTTC.

V is TRBV20-1 and J is TRBJ2-5, with 12 nucleotides matching TRBD2. The CDR3 runs 14 residues. Germline CDR1 and CDR2: DFQATT and SNEGSKA (reference sequence). The V segment lost 6 bases and the J segment 7 bases; nucleotides outside the gene matches: 9. CDR3 protein: CSAPTSGGSGTQYF. The CDR3 nucleotides read TGCAGTGCACCGACTAGCGGGGGTTCAGGGACCCAGTACTTC.

The CDR3 DNA reads TGTGCCATCAGTACACAGGGGACGGGCTCCTACAATGAGCAGTTCTTC. This encodes CAISTQGTGSYNEQFF. The genes are TRBV10-3 and TRBJ2-1; 7 positions agree with TRBD1. CDR1 is ENHRY, CDR2 SYGVKD, per germline. Unmatched junction bases numbered 7, after V lost 5 bases and J lost 0 bases. CDR3 length equals 16 residues.

This chain links TRBV23-1 with TRBJ2-7; D gene unclear. TRBV23-1 is filed as an ORF, its function uncertain. The CDR3 sequence is 17 residues long. The V end lost 0 bases, the J end lost 1 base, and 16 bases lay between the germline ends. CDR3 amino acids: CASSQSTRIYVSYEQYV. In nucleotides, the CDR3 is TGCGCCAGCAGTCAATCGACCCGTATATACGTTTCCTACGAGCAGTACGTC.

V usage is TRBV20-1 and J usage is TRBJ2-2; 10 nucleotides agree with TRBD2. After removal of 6 bases from V and 7 bases from J, the junction contained 11 bases not matched to a gene. The CDR3 is made up of 15 amino acids. CDR1 is DFQATT and CDR2 is SNEGSKA in the germline V gene (reference sequence). The CDR3 nucleotides are TGCAGTGCGACGTTAGCGGGGGGCCGCGGCGGGGAGCTGTTTTTT. Translated, it gives CSATLAGGRGGELFF.

The J gene is TRBJ2-2, the V gene TRBV3-1; 8 bases match TRBD2. Trimming removed 2 bases from V and 7 bases from J; junction bases left unmatched: 3. The germline V gene has CDR1 LGHDT and CDR2 YNNKEL (reference sequence). The CDR3 is 14 amino acids. CDR3 amino acids: CASSQLTSVGELFF. The CDR3 DNA follows: TGTGCCAGCAGCCAACTGACTAGCGTCGGGGAGCTGTTTTTT.